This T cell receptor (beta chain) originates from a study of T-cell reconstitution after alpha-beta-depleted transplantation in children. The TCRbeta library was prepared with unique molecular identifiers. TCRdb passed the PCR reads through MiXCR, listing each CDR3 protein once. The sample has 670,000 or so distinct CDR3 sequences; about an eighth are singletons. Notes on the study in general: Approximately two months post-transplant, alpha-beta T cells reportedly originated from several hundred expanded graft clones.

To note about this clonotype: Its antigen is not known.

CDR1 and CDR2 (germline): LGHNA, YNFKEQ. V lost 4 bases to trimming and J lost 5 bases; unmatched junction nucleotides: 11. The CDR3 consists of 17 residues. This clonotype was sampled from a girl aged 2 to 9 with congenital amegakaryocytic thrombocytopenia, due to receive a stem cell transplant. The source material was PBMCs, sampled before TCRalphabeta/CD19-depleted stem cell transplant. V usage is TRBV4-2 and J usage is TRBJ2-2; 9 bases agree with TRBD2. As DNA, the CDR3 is TGTGCCAGCAGCCTCAGCGCGGGACTAGCAGATACCGGGGAGCTGTTTTTT. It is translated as CASSLSAGLADTGELFF.